This T cell receptor (beta chain) was identified in a study of blood T cell repertoires in COVID-19. This clone was seen only once. The cohort comprised adults aged about 18 to 90 years residing in around 25 US areas. Cohort 3 donors counted as recovered after two negative PCRs, clearance, or resolved symptoms. As processed by the authors: Using reference gene primer amplification, nucleated cell counts were estimated. Generated by immunoSEQ multiplex PCR, the TCRdb table keeps only in-frame clones and is missing some. The D gene and trimming were derived from the DNA, and the V and J assignments and clone size from that table. The table records over 200,000 clones, nearly 90% of them present only once. Sample: PBMCs or T cells enriched from blood (not recorded which). The sequence was obtained from a man aged 25-45 years who had recovered from COVID-19.

DNA of the CDR3: TGTGCCAGCTCCCAGGGACAGCCTGGGAGCAATCAGCCCCAGCATTTT. It specifies CASSQGQPGSNQPQHF. The chain carries TRBV18 and TRBJ1-5, with TRBD1 identical over 7 bases. The V gene's germline CDR1 is KGHSH and CDR2 LQKENI. The CDR3 is 16 amino acids. The junction had 9 bases not matched to a gene; V was cut back by 6 bases and J by 1 base.